Listed here is a single T cell receptor beta chain. This clone was seen only once. No cognate antigen has been identified for it. Nothing much larger sits one base from this clone, and base qualities are not available. The CDR1 and CDR2 encoded by the germline V gene are MDHEN and SYDVKM. The CDR3 contains 19 residues, cysteine and phenylalanine counted. Only the CDR3 DNA is retained, 57 bases long and in frame from the first base. Ends trimmed: V by 0 bases, J by 12 bases; bases unmatched to a gene: 20. The trial excluded patients who had a history of autoimmune disease or who were on systemic immunosuppression. In every dose cohort, peripheral blood was drawn for TCR sequencing at baseline, cycle 4 day 1, and cycle 7 day 1. Samples came from an open-label, multicenter, first-in-human phase I dose-escalation trial of ivuxolimab. Adults with locally advanced or metastatic melanoma, renal cell carcinoma, hepatocellular carcinoma or head and neck squamous cell carcinoma were enrolled in the trial. Before TCR sequencing, CD4+ T cells and CD8+ T cells were sorted from peripheral blood as separate populations.

The data belong to a study of OX40 agonist ivuxolimab in advanced cancers. Notes on the research overall: The costimulatory receptor OX40 (CD134) was targeted by ivuxolimab, a fully human IgG2 agonistic monoclonal antibody. Partial responses occurred in three dose-escalation patients, of whom one had hepatocellular carcinoma and two had cutaneous melanoma. Intravenous ivuxolimab was administered to patients every 2 weeks at six dose levels: 0.01, 0.1, 0.3, 1.5, 3 and 10 mg/kg. Prior anti-PD-1, anti-PD-L1 or anti-CTLA-4 therapy was permitted, and approximately 39% of dose-escalation patients had received checkpoint inhibitors. Among the 50 to 55 dose-escalation patients, around 20 had hepatocellular carcinoma, around 15 melanoma, 9 renal cell carcinoma and 9 head and neck cancer. The dose-escalation cohort was almost 85% male with a mean age of about 60 years, ranging from about 23 to 85. The monotherapy dose-escalation portion (N of about 49 patients) of the phase I ivuxolimab trial is reported in the paper. The point of sequencing TCRbeta in the periphery was to test whether ivuxolimab changed TCR sequence diversity and drove clonal T-cell expansion. Overall results and qualifications from the work: Antigen specificity was not determined for the clonally expanded peripheral T cells. In the 0.1-3.0 mg/kg groups, partial responders had among the lowest normalized peripheral clonal expansion, particularly in CD8+ T cells. After ivuxolimab, CD8+ T cells had more expanded clones than CD4+ T cells on average. At doses of 0.1 to 3.0 mg/kg, clonal expansion of both CD4+ and CD8+ T cells in blood was seen between baseline and week 6. Low levels of normalized T-cell clonal expansion were also seen in some patients who did not respond.

To sequence the TCRbeta CDR3 region, genomic DNA was isolated from the sorted cells. TCRbeta CDR3 regions were sequenced using the immunoSEQ Assay. Drawn from immuneACCESS, this table holds only the in-frame rearrangements with V and J called that TCRdb kept. Clones are partly lost; checked studies trace under half to an unresolved V gene and leave the rest unexplained. This sample comprises some 80,000 clones, more than 70% of them detected only once. More than 2% of the sample is taken by the ten largest. The chain uses TRBV28 and TRBJ1-6; 7 central nucleotides agree with TRBD1. The receptor was derived from an adult with an advanced solid tumor such as melanoma, head and neck, liver or kidney cancer. The sequencing used CD4+ or CD8+ T cells sorted from blood, collected in a trial of the OX40 agonist ivuxolimab. The CDR3 protein is CASSLWTGSGATGRRPLHF. At the DNA level, the sequence is TGTGCCAGCAGTTTATGGACAGGGTCCGGAGCCACTGGGAGGCGACCCCTCCACTTT.